The T cell receptor (beta chain) described here comes from a study of blood T cell repertoires in COVID-19. Across the study: The samples span acute and convalescent COVID-19 from the United States, Italy and Spain.

Trimming left V 4 bases short and J 4 bases short, with 17 bases between. Germline loops: CDR1 SGHAT, CDR2 FQNNGV. The CDR3 covers 15 residues. Sequencing was performed with immunoSEQ multiplex PCR; in TCRdb, only in-frame clones are kept and a portion is missing. The sample records about 140,000 clones, approximately 90% being singletons. The V call is TRBV11-2, the J call TRBJ2-7; D perhaps matches TRBD2 (6 bases). Sample: peripheral blood. The clonotype comes from a human donor with COVID-19, enrolled during active disease. The donor label of this sample is uncertain. CDR3 region: CASSSPTVAAYEQYF. The DNA for the CDR3 is TGTGCCAGCAGCTCCCCCACGGTAGCGGCGTACGAGCAGTACTTC.